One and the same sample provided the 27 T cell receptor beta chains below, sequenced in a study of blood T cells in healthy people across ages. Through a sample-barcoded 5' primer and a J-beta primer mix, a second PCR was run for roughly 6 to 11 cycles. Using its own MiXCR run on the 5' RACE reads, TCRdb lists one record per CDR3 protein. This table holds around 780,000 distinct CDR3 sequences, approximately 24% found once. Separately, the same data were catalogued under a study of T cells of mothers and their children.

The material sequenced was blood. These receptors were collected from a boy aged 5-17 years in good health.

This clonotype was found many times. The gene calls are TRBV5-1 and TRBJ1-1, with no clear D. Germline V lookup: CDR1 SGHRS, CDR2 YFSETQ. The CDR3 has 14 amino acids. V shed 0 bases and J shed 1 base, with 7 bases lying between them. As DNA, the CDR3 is TGCGCCAGCAGCTTGGGAGTTTCGAACACTGAAGCTTTCTTT. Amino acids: CASSLGVSNTEAFF.

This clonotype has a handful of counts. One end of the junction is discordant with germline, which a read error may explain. This chain's CDR3 is CASSLLGGPNTEAFF. In DNA form, the CDR3 reads TGCGCCAGCAGCCTTTTGGGAGGGCCTAACACTGAAGCTTTCTTT. This chain joins TRBV3-1 and TRBJ1-1; D remains ambiguous. The CDR3 extends over 15 amino acids. CDR1 LGHDT and CDR2 YNNKEL come from the germline V gene (reference sequence).

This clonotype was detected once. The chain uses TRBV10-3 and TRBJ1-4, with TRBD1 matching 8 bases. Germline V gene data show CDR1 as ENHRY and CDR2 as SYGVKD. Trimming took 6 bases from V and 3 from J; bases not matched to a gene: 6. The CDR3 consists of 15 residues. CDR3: CAIREGQGANEKLFF. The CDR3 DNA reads TGTGCCATCAGAGAAGGACAGGGAGCTAATGAAAAACTGTTTTTT.

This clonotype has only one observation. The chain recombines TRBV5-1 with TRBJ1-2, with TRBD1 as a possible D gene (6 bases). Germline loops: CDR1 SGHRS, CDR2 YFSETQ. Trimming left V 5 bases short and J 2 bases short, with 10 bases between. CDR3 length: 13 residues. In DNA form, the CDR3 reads TGCGCCAGCAGAAAGGGGGGGAACTATGGCTACACCTTC. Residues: CASRKGGNYGYTF.

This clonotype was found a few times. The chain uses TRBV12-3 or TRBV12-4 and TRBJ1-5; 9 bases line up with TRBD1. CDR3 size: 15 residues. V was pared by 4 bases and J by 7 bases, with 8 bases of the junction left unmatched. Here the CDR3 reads CASSSRDRERQPQHF. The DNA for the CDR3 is TGTGCCAGCAGTTCCCGGGACAGGGAAAGGCAGCCCCAGCATTTT.

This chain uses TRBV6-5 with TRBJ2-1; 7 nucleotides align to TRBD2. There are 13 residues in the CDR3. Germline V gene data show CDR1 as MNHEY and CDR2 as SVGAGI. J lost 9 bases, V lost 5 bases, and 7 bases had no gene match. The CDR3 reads CASSAPGGGEQFF. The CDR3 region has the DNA TGTGCCAGCAGTGCCCCGGGAGGTGGTGAGCAGTTCTTC.

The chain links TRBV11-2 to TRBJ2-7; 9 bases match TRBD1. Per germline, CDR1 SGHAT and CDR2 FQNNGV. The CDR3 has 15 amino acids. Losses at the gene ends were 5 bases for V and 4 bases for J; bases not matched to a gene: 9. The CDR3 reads CASSPWGQGEYEQYF. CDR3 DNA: TGTGCCAGCAGCCCCTGGGGACAGGGAGAGTACGAGCAGTACTTC.

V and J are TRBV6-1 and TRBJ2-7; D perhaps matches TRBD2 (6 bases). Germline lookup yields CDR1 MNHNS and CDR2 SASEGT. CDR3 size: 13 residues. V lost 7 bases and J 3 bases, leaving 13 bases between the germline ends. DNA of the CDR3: TGTGCCAGCAATAAGGGCGGGGACTACGAGCAGTACTTC. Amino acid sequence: CASNKGGDYEQYF.

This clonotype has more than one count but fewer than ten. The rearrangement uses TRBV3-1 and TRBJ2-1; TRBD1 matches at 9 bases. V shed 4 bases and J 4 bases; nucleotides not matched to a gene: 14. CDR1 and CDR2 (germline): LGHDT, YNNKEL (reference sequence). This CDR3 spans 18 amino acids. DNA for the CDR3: TGTGCCAGCAGCCGCTTAAATTTTAGGGACAGGGTATACAATGAGCAGTTCTTC. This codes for CASSRLNFRDRVYNEQFF.

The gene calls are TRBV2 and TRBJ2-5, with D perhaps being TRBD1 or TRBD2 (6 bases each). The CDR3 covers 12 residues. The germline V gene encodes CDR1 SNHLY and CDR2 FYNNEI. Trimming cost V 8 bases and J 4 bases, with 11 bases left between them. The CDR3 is CASGQRAETQYF. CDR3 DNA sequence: TGTGCCAGCGGACAGCGGGCAGAGACCCAGTACTTC. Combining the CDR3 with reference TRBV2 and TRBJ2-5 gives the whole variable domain EPEVTQTPSHQVTQMGQEVILRCVPISNHLYFYWYRQILGQKVEFLVSFYNNEISEKSEIFDDQFSVERPDGSNFTLKIRSTKLEDSAMYFCASGQRAETQYFGPGTRLLVL.

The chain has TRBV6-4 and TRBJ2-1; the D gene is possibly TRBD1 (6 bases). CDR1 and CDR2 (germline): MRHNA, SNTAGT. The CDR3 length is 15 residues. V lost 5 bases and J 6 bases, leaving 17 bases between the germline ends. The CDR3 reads CASSILRTVFNEQFF. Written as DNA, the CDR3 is TGTGCCAGCAGTATACTTCGGACAGTTTTCAATGAGCAGTTCTTC.

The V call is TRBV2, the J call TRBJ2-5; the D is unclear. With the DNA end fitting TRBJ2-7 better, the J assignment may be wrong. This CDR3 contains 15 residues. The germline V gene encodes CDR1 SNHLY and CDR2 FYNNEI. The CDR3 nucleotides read TGTGCCAGCAGTGAACCTCCGGGTAGGCCCTACGAGCAGTACTTC. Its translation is CASSEPPGRPYEQYF.

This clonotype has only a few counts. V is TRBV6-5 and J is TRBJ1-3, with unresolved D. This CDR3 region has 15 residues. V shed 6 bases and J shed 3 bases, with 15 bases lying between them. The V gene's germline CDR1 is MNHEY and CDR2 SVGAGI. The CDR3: CASRGSIWDGNTIYF. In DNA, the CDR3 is TGTGCCAGCAGAGGTTCGATCTGGGATGGAAACACCATATATTTT.

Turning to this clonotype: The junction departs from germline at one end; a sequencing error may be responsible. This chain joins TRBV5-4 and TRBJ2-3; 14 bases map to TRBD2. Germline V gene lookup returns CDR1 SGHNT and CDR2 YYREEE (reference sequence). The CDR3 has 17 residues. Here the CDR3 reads CASSPGLAGGSTDTQYF. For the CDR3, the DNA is TGTGCCAGCAGCCCCGGACTAGCGGGGGGAAGCACTGATACGCAGTATTTT.

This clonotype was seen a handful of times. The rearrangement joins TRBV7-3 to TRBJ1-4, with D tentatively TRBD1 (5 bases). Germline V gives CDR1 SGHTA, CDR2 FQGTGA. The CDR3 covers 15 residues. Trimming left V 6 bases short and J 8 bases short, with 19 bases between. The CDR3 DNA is TGTGCCAGCAGGACCGGTATGGACAACTACGAAAAACTGTTTTTT. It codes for CASRTGMDNYEKLFF.

As DNA, the CDR3 is TGTGCCACCCGGGACATTTACAATGAGCAGTTCTTC. It encodes CATRDIYNEQFF. The rearrangement joins TRBV24-1 to TRBJ2-1; a weak D match, TRBD1 (6 bases). With 9 bases removed from V and 4 bases from J, the gap between germline ends came to 9 bases. Germline CDR1 reads KGHDR; CDR2 reads SFDVKD. CDR3 length: 12 amino acids.

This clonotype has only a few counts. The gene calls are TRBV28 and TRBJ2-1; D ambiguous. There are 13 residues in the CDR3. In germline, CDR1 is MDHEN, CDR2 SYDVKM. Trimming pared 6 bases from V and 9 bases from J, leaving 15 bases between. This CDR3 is CASSPPFAGEQFF. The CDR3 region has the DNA TGTGCCAGCAGCCCCCCGTTCGCCGGTGAGCAGTTCTTC.

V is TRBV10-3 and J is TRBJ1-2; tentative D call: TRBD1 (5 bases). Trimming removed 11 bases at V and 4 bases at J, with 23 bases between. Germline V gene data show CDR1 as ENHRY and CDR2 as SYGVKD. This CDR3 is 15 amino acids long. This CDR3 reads CAATEGAGPSYGYTF. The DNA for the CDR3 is TGTGCCGCCACTGAAGGGGCGGGCCCGTCCTATGGCTACACCTTC.

CDR3 coding DNA: TGTGCCAGCAGTGACAGATTCTCCTACAATGAGCAGTTCTTC. This sequence encodes CASSDRFSYNEQFF. This chain uses TRBV6-4 with TRBJ2-1; D not certain. Germline assignment: CDR1 MRHNA and CDR2 SNTAGT. This CDR3 has 14 amino acids. Trimming took 2 bases from V and 0 from J, leaving 5 bases between them.

The chain's CDR3 is CASSSPAVEQYF. The CDR3 region has the DNA TGTGCCAGCAGCTCCCCTGCAGTCGAGCAGTACTTC. The J gene is TRBJ2-7, the V gene TRBV7-9, with D hard to call. The CDR3 runs 12 residues. V was shortened by 4 bases and J by 6 bases, with 10 bases between the two germline ends. The germline CDR1 and CDR2 sequences are SEHNR and FQNEAQ (reference sequence). Together with reference TRBV7-9 and TRBJ2-7, the CDR3 gives the full variable domain: DTGVSQNPRHKITKRGQNVTFRCDPISEHNRLYWYRQTLGQGPEFLTYFQNEAQLEKSRLLSDRFSAERPKGSFSTLEIQRTEQGDSAMYLCASSSPAVEQYFGPGTRLTVT.

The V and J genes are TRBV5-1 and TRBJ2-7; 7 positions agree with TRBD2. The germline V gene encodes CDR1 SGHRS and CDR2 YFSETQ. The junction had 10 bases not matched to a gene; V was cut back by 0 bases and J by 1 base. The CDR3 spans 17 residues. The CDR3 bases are TGCGCCAGCAGCTTGGGGGGCGCTAGCGGTGGTTCCTACGAGCAGTACTTC. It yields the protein CASSLGGASGGSYEQYF.

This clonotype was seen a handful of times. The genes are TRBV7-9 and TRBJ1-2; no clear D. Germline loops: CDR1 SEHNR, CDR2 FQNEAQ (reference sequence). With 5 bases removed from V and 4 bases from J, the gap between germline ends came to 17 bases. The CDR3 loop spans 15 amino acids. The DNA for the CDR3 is TGTGCCAGCAGCCCCCGAGGATGGAATCTCTATGGCTACACCTTC. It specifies CASSPRGWNLYGYTF.

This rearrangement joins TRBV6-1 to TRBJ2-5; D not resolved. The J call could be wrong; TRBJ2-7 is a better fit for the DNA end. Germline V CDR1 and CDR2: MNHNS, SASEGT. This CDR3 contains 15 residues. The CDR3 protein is CASSDPPESSYEQYF. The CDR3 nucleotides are TGTGCCAGCAGTGACCCGCCAGAGAGCTCCTACGAGCAGTACTTC.

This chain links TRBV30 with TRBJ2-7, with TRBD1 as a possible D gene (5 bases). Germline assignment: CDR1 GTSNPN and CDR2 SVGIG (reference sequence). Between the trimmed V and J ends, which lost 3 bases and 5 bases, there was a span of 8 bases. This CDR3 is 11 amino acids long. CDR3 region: CAWSSRDEQYF. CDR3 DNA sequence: TGTGCCTGGAGCTCCAGGGACGAGCAGTACTTC.

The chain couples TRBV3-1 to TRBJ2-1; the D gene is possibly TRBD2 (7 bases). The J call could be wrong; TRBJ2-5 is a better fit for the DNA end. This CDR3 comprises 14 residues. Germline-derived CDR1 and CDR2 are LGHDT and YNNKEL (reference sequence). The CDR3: CASSPRGARKTQYF. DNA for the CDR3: TGTGCCAGCAGCCCCCGGGGGGCCCGGAAGACCCAGTACTTC.

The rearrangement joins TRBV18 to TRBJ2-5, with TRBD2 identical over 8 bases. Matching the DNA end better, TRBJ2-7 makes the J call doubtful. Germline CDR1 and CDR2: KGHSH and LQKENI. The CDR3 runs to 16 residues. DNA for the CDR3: TGTGCCAGCTCACCCTCAGGGCCGGGGGGGTACTACGAGCAGTACTTC. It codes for CASSPSGPGGYYEQYF.

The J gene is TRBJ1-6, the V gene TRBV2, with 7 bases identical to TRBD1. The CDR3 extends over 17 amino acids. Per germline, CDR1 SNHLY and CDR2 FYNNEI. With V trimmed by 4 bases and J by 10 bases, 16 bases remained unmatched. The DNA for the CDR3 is TGTGCCAGCAGTGGGCGACAGGGAAGTCTATCTGGCTCACCCCTCCACTTT. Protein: CASSGRQGSLSGSPLHF.